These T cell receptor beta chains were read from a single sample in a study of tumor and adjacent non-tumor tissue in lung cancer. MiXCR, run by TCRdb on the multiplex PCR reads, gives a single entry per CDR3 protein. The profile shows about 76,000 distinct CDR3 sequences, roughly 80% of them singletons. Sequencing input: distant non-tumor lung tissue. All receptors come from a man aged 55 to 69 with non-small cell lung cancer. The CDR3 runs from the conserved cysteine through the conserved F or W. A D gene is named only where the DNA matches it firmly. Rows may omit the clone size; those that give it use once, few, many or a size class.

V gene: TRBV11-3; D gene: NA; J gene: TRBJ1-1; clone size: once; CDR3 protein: CASNTQRRNTEAFF; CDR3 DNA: TGCGCCAGCAACACACAGAGACGAAACACTGAAGCTTTCTTT
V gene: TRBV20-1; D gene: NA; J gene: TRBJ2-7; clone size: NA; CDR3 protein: CSAIAVAYEQYF; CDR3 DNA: TGCAGTGCTATTGCGGTCGCCTACGAGCAGTATTTC
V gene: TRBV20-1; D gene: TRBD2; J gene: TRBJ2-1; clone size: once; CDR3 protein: CSGVCGGIYNEQFF; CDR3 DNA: TGTAGTGGAGTGTGCGGGGGGATCTACAATGAGCAGTTCTTC
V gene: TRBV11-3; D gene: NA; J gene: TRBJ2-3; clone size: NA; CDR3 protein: CASSPSQGTQYF; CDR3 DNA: TGTGCCAGCAGCCCGTCGCAGGGTACGCAGTATTTC
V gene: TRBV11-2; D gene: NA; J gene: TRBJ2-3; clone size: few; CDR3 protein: CVSSLGAGPSTDTQYF; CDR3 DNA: TGTGTCAGCAGTTTGGGGGCGGGGCCAAGCACAGATACGCAATATTTT
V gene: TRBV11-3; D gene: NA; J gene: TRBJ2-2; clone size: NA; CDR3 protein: CASSFDFRGEPFF; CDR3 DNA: TGTGCCAGCAGCTTCGACTTTCGCGGGGAGCCGTTTTTT
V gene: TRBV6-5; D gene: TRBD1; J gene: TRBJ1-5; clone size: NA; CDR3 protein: CASSYSGQGIRPQHF; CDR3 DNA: TGTGCTAGCAGTTACAGTGGACAGGGTATTCGGCCCCAGCATTTT
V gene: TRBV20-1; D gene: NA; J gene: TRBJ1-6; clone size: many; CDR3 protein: CSARDPQGHYSPLHF; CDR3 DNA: TGCAGTGCTAGAGATCCCCAGGGGCATTATTCACCCCTCCACTTT
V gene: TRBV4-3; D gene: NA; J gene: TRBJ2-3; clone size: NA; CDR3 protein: CASSQDRVGTTDTHYF; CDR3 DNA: TGCGCCAGCAGCCAGGATAGAGTGGGCACCACAGATACGCACTATTTT
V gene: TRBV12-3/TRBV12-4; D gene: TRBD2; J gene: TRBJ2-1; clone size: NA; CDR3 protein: CASSIAGGLYNEQFF; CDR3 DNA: TGTGCCAGCAGTATTGCGGGGGGCCTGTACAATGAGCAGTTCTTC
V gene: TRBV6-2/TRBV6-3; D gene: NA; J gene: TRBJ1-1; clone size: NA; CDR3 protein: CASSYSSQVAREAFF; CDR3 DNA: TGTGCCAGCAGTTACTCGAGCCAGGTGGCGCGTGAAGCTTTCTTT
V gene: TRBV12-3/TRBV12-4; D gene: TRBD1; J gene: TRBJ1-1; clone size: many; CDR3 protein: CASSFHDRGAFF; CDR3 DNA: TGTGCCAGCAGTTTCCACGACAGGGGAGCTTTCTTT
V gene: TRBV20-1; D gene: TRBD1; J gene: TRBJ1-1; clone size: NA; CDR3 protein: CSATQGGTEAFF; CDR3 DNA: TGTAGTGCTACACAGGGGGGCACTGAAGCTTTCTTT
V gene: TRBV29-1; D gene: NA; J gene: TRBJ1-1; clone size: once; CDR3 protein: CNVEGSFNTEASF; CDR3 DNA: TGCAACGTTGAAGGGAGTTTCAACACTGAAGCTTCCTTT
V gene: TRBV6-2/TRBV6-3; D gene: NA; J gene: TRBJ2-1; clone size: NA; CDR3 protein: CASIDRTAFNEQFF; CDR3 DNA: TGTGCCAGCATCGACCGGACAGCCTTCAATGAGCAGTTCTTC
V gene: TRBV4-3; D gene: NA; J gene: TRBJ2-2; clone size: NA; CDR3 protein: CASSLEFTRELFF; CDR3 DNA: TGCGCCAGCAGCCTAGAGTTCACCAGGGAGCTGTTTTTT
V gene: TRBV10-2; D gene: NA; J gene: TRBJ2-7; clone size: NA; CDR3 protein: CVSSDPDRPKYF; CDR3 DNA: TGCGTCAGCAGTGATCCTGACAGGCCGAAGTACTTC
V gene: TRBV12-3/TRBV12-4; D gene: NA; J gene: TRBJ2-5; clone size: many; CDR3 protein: CASSYRSGSEETQYF; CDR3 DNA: TGTGCCAGCAGTTATCGGTCAGGGTCGGAGGAGACCCAGTACTTC